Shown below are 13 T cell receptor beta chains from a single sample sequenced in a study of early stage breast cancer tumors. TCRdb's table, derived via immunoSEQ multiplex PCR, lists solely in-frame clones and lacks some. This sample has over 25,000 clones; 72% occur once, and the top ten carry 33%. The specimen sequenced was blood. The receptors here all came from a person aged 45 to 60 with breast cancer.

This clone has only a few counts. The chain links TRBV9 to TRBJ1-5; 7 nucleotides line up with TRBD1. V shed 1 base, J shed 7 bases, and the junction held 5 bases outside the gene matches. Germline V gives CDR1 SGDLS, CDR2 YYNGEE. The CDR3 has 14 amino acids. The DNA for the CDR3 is TGTGCCAGCAGCGTACAAGGGGGCGAGCAGCCCCAGCATTTT. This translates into CASSVQGGEQPQHF.

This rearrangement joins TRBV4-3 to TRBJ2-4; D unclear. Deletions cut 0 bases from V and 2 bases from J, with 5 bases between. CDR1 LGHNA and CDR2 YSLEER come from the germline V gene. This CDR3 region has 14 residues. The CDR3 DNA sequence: TGCGCCAGCAGCCAAGAGGGGACCAAAAACATTCAGTACTTC. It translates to CASSQEGTKNIQYF.

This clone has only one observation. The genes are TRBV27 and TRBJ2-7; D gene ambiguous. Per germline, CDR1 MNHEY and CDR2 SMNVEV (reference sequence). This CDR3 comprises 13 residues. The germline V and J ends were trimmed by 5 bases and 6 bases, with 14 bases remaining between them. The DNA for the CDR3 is TGTGCCAGCAGTCTCGGGCCCCAAGGCGAGCAGTACTTC. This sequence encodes CASSLGPQGEQYF.

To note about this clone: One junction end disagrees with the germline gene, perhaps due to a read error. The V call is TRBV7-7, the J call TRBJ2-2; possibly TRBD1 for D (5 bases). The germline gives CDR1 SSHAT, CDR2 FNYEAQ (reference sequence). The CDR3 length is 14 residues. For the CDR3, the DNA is TGTGCTAGCAGCTTAGGGGATCTCACCGGGGAGCTGTTTTTT. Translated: CASSLGDLTGELFF.

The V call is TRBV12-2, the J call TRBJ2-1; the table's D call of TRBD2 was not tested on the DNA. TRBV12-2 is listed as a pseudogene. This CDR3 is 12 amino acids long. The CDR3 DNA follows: TGTGCAACGGAGAGGGCTTACAATGAGCAGTTCTTC. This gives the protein CATERAYNEQFF.

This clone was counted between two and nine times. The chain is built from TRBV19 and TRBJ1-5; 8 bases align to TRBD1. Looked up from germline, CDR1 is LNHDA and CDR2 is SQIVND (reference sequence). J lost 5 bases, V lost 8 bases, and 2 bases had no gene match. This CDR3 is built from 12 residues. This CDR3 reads CASQGADQPQHF. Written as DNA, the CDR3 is TGTGCCAGTCAGGGGGCGGATCAGCCCCAGCATTTT.

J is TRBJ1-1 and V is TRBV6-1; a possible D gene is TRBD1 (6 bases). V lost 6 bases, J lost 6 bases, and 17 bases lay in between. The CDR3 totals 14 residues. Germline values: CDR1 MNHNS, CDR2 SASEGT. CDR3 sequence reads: CASRLSGQRAEAFF. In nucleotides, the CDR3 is TGTGCCAGCAGGCTCTCGGGACAAAGGGCTGAAGCTTTCTTT.

The CDR3 bases are TGTGCCAGCAGCCAAGGGGGGGATACGCAGTATTTT. Amino acid sequence: CASSQGGDTQYF. V is TRBV5-4 and J is TRBJ2-3; D is possibly TRBD1 or TRBD2 (6 bases each). The CDR3 is 12 residues long. V was pared by 4 bases and J by 6 bases, with 9 bases between. Germline V gives CDR1 SGHNT, CDR2 YYREEE (reference sequence).

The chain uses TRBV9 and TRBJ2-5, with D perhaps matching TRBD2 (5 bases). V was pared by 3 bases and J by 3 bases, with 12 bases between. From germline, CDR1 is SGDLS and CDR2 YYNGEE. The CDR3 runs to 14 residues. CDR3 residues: CASSGTSREETQYF. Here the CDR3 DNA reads TGTGCCAGCAGCGGGACTTCTAGGGAAGAGACCCAGTACTTC.

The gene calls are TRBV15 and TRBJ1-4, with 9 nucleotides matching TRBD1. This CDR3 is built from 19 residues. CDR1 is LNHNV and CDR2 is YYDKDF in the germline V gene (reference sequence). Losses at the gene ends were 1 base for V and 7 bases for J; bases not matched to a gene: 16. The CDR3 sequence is CATSRVVQGASFYPEKLFF. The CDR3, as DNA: TGTGCCACCAGCAGAGTCGTACAGGGGGCAAGCTTTTATCCTGAAAAACTGTTTTTT.

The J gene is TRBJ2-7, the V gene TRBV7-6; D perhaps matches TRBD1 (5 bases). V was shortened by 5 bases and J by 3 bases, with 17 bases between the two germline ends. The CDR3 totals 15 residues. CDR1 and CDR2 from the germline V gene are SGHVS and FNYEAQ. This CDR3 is CASSETTGSFYEQYF. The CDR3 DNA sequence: TGTGCCAGCAGCGAGACCACAGGTTCTTTCTACGAGCAGTACTTC.

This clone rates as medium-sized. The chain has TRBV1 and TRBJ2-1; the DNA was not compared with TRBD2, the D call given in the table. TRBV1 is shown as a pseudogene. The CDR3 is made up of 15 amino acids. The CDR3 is CTSSQDQDWNNEQFF. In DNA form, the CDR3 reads TGCACCAGCAGCCAAGATCAAGACTGGAACAATGAGCAGTTCTTC.

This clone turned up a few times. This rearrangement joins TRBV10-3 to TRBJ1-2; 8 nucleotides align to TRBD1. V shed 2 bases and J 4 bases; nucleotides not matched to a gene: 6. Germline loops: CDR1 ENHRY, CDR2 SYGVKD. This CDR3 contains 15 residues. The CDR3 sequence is CAISEPDRDGYGYTF. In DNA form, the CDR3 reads TGTGCCATCAGTGAGCCGGACAGGGATGGCTATGGCTACACCTTC.